Shown below are 18 T cell receptor beta chains from a single sample sequenced in a study of shared clonotypes between healthy human individuals. Sequenced by immunoSEQ multiplex PCR; TCRdb stores in-frame clones only, minus some. Of about 1.9 million clones listed, just over 90% were seen once; the top ten hold under 2%. CD45RO-negative CD8 cells positively selected for CCR7 made up the naive population, which excluded terminally differentiated effector memory CD45RA+ cells. Material for sequencing was naive CD8+ T cells from PBMCs. The receptors stem from a man between 18 and 29 years old in good health. Some clones in this sample may be carry-over from other donors' samples.

The chain has TRBV6-5 and TRBJ2-7; TRBD2 agrees at 10 bases. This CDR3 is built from 15 residues. V trimming: 2 bases; J trimming: 3 bases; junction bases outside the gene matches: 4. The germline V gene encodes CDR1 MNHEY and CDR2 SVGAGI. The chain's CDR3 is CASSYILAGSYEQYF. The CDR3 region has the DNA TGTGCCAGCAGTTACATACTAGCGGGAAGCTACGAGCAGTACTTC.

In nucleotides, the CDR3 is TGTGCCAGCAGTGAATCTCGGTCCTACAATGAGCAGTTCTTC. It translates to CASSESRSYNEQFF. The gene calls are TRBV25-1 and TRBJ2-1; D unresolved. V shed 1 base and J shed 1 base, with 5 bases lying between them. The germline gives CDR1 MGHDK, CDR2 SYGVNS. CDR3 length equals 14 residues.

V usage is TRBV4-2 and J usage is TRBJ1-3, with a weak D call TRBD1 (6 bases). Trimming cost V 4 bases and J 8 bases, with 15 bases left between them. The CDR3 contains 14 residues. The germline CDR1 and CDR2 sequences are LGHNA and YNFKEQ. The CDR3 spells CASSPPGAPHTIYF. The CDR3 DNA reads TGTGCCAGCAGCCCCCCGGGGGCCCCTCACACCATATATTTT.

The rearrangement links TRBV10-1 to TRBJ2-1; TRBD2 might be the D (5 bases). The CDR3 is 12 residues long. Germline lookup yields CDR1 WNHNN and CDR2 SYGVQD (reference sequence). V was trimmed by 6 bases and J by 5 bases, leaving 8 bases between them. CDR3: CASSRENNEQFF. As DNA, the CDR3 is TGCGCCAGCAGCCGGGAAAACAATGAGCAGTTCTTC.

This chain links TRBV6-5 with TRBJ1-1; possibly TRBD1 for D (5 bases). The CDR3 extends over 14 amino acids. Between the trimmed V and J ends, which lost 2 bases and 5 bases, there was a span of 12 bases. CDR1 and CDR2 from the germline V gene are MNHEY and SVGAGI. The CDR3 nucleotides read TGTGCCAGCAGTTACGTAGGGCAGGGAACTGAAGCTTTCTTT. It translates to CASSYVGQGTEAFF.

CDR3 sequence reads: CASSRRWREAGELFF. The CDR3 nucleotides read TGTGCCAGCAGTAGACGTTGGAGGGAGGCCGGGGAGCTGTTTTTT. This chain joins TRBV28 and TRBJ2-2; D possibly corresponds to TRBD2 (6 bases). CDR1 is MDHEN and CDR2 is SYDVKM in the germline V gene. This CDR3 is 15 amino acids long. Trimming left V 5 bases short and J 6 bases short, with 16 bases between.

The V call is TRBV2, the J call TRBJ2-1; D unclear. The V end was cut by 4 bases, the J end by 9 bases, with 7 bases between. The length of the CDR3 is 11 residues. Germline V CDR1 and CDR2: SNHLY, FYNNEI. The CDR3 spells CASSAEPEQFF. CDR3 nucleotides: TGTGCCAGCAGTGCAGAACCTGAGCAGTTCTTC.

V usage is TRBV5-1 and J usage is TRBJ2-5; 9 nucleotides match TRBD1. Looked up from germline, CDR1 is SGHRS and CDR2 is YFSETQ. The CDR3 runs 15 residues. J lost 1 base, V lost 5 bases, and 6 bases had no gene match. The CDR3: CASRGRTGAQETQYF. The DNA of the CDR3 is TGCGCCAGCAGGGGGAGGACAGGGGCCCAAGAGACCCAGTACTTC.

Concerning this clone: The sample carries other DNA sequences with the same CDR3. This chain uses TRBV5-6 with TRBJ2-5; D is undetermined. Trimming took off 2 bases at V and 5 bases at J, with 4 bases between the two ends. Germline V gives CDR1 SGHDT, CDR2 YYEEEE. The CDR3 has 11 residues. In nucleotides, the CDR3 is TGTGCCAGCAGCTTCTCCGAGACCCAGTACTTC. This gives the protein CASSFSETQYF.

The genes are TRBV11-2 and TRBJ2-7; D gene unclear. CDR1 and CDR2 from the germline V gene are SGHAT and FQNNGV. The CDR3 consists of 13 residues. Trimming took off 5 bases at V and 2 bases at J, with 10 bases between the two ends. CDR3 bases: TGTGCCAGCAGCCTGACTCCAGCCTACGAGCAGTACTTC. Protein sequence: CASSLTPAYEQYF.

The CDR3, as DNA: TGTGCCAGCAGTTGGACCGGGACAGGGAACGAGCAGTACTTC. Amino acids: CASSWTGTGNEQYF. The chain combines TRBV27 with TRBJ2-7, with 9 bases that match TRBD1. The CDR3 is 14 residues long. V shed 4 bases, J shed 5 bases, and the junction held 6 bases outside the gene matches. Germline V CDR1 and CDR2: MNHEY, SMNVEV (reference sequence).

This clone was seen just once. The same CDR3 arises from other DNA sequences in this sample as well. The chain links TRBV30 to TRBJ2-1, with D unresolved. The CDR3 covers 15 residues. The germline V and J ends were trimmed by 0 bases and 0 bases, with 9 bases remaining between them. Germline CDR1 GTSNPN, CDR2 SVGIG (reference sequence). CDR3 coding DNA: TGTGCCTGGAGTGTACTTCGGAGCTCCTACAATGAGCAGTTCTTC. Its translation: CAWSVLRSSYNEQFF. Supplemented by reference TRBV30 and TRBJ2-1, the full variable domain reads SQTIHQWPATLVQPVGSPLSLECTVEGTSNPNLYWYRQAAGRGLQLLFYSVGIGQISSEVPQNLSASRPQDRQFILSSKKLLLSDSGFYLCAWSVLRSSYNEQFFGPGTRLTVL.

The genes are TRBV7-9 and TRBJ1-3; 8 bases map to TRBD1. Germline assignment: CDR1 SEHNR and CDR2 FQNEAQ (reference sequence). This CDR3 contains 16 residues. V shed 3 bases, J shed 2 bases, and the junction held 6 bases outside the gene matches. CDR3 sequence reads: CASSFDRGGAGNTIYF. CDR3 nucleotides: TGTGCCAGCAGCTTCGACAGGGGAGGAGCTGGAAACACCATATATTTT.

This chain links TRBV18 with TRBJ2-1; 10 bases match TRBD2. The CDR3 is made up of 17 amino acids. CDR1 is KGHSH and CDR2 is LQKENI in the germline V gene. The V segment lost 6 bases and the J segment 0 bases; nucleotides outside the gene matches: 8. CDR3 bases: TGTGCCAGCTCCTCCCGAGCTAGCGGGAGCTCCTACAATGAGCAGTTCTTC. It is translated as CASSSRASGSSYNEQFF.

The chain uses TRBV7-8 and TRBJ2-1; D is ambiguous. The germline V gene encodes CDR1 SGHVS and CDR2 FQNEAQ. This CDR3 is built from 17 residues. V was cut by 3 bases and J by 0 bases, with 15 bases left in between. CDR3 DNA sequence: TGTGCCAGCAGCTTCGTCCTCGTGGGTTTCTCCTACAATGAGCAGTTCTTC. Protein sequence: CASSFVLVGFSYNEQFF.

The V and J genes are TRBV13 and TRBJ1-1; 11 bases are shared with TRBD1. The V and J ends lost 7 bases and 3 bases, in that order; junction bases with no gene match: 7. Germline assignment: CDR1 PRHDT and CDR2 FYEKMQ (reference sequence). The CDR3 sequence is 15 residues long. As DNA, the CDR3 is TGTGCCAGCATAGAGAGGGACAGGGGGGACACTGAAGCTTTCTTT. As protein: CASIERDRGDTEAFF.

The sample holds one count of this clone. The CDR3 protein is CASSPNRGGQPQHF. CDR3 DNA: TGTGCCAGCAGTCCAAACCGGGGGGGTCAGCCCCAGCATTTT. This chain links TRBV27 with TRBJ1-5; a weak D match, TRBD1 (5 bases). V lost 5 bases and J 6 bases, leaving 14 bases between the germline ends. From germline, CDR1 is MNHEY and CDR2 SMNVEV (reference sequence). The CDR3 is 14 residues long.

Written as DNA, the CDR3 is TGCAGCGTTGAAGATATCACAGGGGGGGAGACCCAGTACTTC. This translates into CSVEDITGGETQYF. The chain carries TRBV29-1 and TRBJ2-5; TRBD1 agrees at 8 bases. V lost 0 bases to trimming and J lost 5 bases; unmatched junction nucleotides: 5. Per germline, CDR1 SQVTM and CDR2 ANQGSEA. The CDR3 totals 14 residues.